The 32 T cell receptor beta chains below were found in one sample sequenced in a study of beta chain features in type 1 diabetes. The isolated RNA, all of it, was reverse transcribed, so expressed TCRB transcripts were what got sequenced. Some clones are missing from TCRdb's copy, which holds only in-frame ones; the method was immunoSEQ multiplex PCR. The table has about 290,000 clones, under 8.5% seen once. Sequencing input: central memory CD4+ T cells from blood. These receptors were collected from a woman aged 18-29 years in good health.

The V gene is TRBV11-3, the J gene TRBJ2-1, with TRBD2 identical over 8 bases. CDR1 is SGHNT and CDR2 is YENEEA in the germline V gene. The CDR3 covers 16 residues. Losses at the gene ends were 2 bases for V and 1 base for J; bases not matched to a gene: 4. This chain's CDR3 is CASSLTREVSYNEQFF. The CDR3 DNA reads TGTGCCAGCAGCTTAACGCGGGAGGTTTCCTACAATGAGCAGTTCTTC.

V usage is TRBV11-1 and J usage is TRBJ2-4; D unclear. The CDR3 runs 15 residues. Between the trimmed V and J ends, which lost 7 bases and 0 bases, there was a span of 13 bases. Germline CDR1 and CDR2: SGHAT and FQDESV (reference sequence). The chain's CDR3 is CASKPEAEAKNIQYF. The DNA of the CDR3 is TGTGCCAGCAAACCTGAGGCGGAAGCCAAAAACATTCAGTACTTC.

The rearrangement uses TRBV2 and TRBJ1-2, with 7 bases matching TRBD1. This CDR3 spans 14 amino acids. CDR1 is SNHLY and CDR2 is FYNNEI in the germline V gene. J gave up 1 base and V 7 bases, and 6 bases lay outside the gene matches. In DNA form, the CDR3 reads TGTGCCAGCATCCCGGGACAGCGTAACTATGGCTACACCTTC. Encoded protein: CASIPGQRNYGYTF.

The rearrangement uses TRBV30 and TRBJ2-7; no clear D gene. Germline V gene data show CDR1 as GTSNPN and CDR2 as SVGIG (reference sequence). V was clipped by 2 bases and J by 2 bases, with 13 bases between them. This CDR3 is built from 14 residues. CDR3 DNA sequence: TGTGCCTGGAGTCTCTGGGAACCCCCCTACGAGCAGTACTTC. This sequence encodes CAWSLWEPPYEQYF.

V gene TRBV7-2 combines with J gene TRBJ1-1; D is unresolved. The ends were cut back, 0 bases at V and 1 base at J, with 3 bases in the middle. Germline V lookup: CDR1 SGHTA, CDR2 FQGNSA. This CDR3 is built from 13 residues. The CDR3 spells CASSLAGNTEAFF. CDR3 coding DNA: TGTGCCAGCAGCTTAGCGGGGAACACTGAAGCTTTCTTT.

This clone appeared many times. The V and J genes are TRBV7-6 and TRBJ1-2; TRBD1 matches at 9 bases. Germline V gene lookup returns CDR1 SGHVS and CDR2 FNYEAQ. J was trimmed by 7 bases and V by 5 bases; bases with no gene match: 8. This CDR3 region has 14 residues. DNA of the CDR3: TGTGCCAGCAGCCCTGCGGGGACAGGGTTTGGCTACACCTTC. Translation gives CASSPAGTGFGYTF.

In the case of this clone: One base away lies a much larger clone, so this may be a sequencing read error. J is TRBJ1-2 and V is TRBV11-1, with D hard to call. The V end was cut by 5 bases, the J end by 2 bases, with 9 bases between. Germline CDR1 is SGHAT and CDR2 is FQDESV (reference sequence). The CDR3 has 13 amino acids. DNA of the CDR3: TGTGCCAGCAGCCCGGGCCGGAACTATGGCTACACCTTC. Protein: CASSPGRNYGYTF.

This chain links TRBV2 with TRBJ1-5; TRBD1 aligns across 10 bases. This CDR3 contains 14 residues. Germline assignment: CDR1 SNHLY and CDR2 FYNNEI. The trim removed 8 bases at V and 6 bases at J, leaving 7 bases unmatched. The CDR3 DNA reads TGTGCCAGCTCCGGGACAGGGGCTCTTCAGCCCCAGCATTTT. Its protein product is CASSGTGALQPQHF.

This clone was seen only a few times. The gene calls are TRBV4-2 and TRBJ1-5; TRBD1 might be the D (6 bases). This CDR3 has 16 residues. Trimming shortened V by 5 bases and J by 4 bases, and 18 bases separated the two germline ends. Germline V CDR1 and CDR2: LGHNA, YNFKEQ. This CDR3 is CASSSSAQGGNQPQHF. The CDR3 region has the DNA TGTGCCAGCAGCTCCTCAGCACAGGGTGGTAATCAGCCCCAGCATTTT.

This clone was observed a handful of times. The genes are TRBV10-3 and TRBJ1-4; TRBD1 matches at 9 bases. The CDR3 has 14 amino acids. CDR1 and CDR2 from the germline V gene are ENHRY and SYGVKD. Trimming removed 2 bases from V and 8 bases from J; junction bases left unmatched: 3. CDR3: CAISETGGEEKLFF. CDR3 coding DNA: TGTGCCATCAGTGAGACAGGGGGCGAAGAAAAACTGTTTTTT.

This clone was recorded at least ten times. This sequence joins TRBV29-1 and TRBJ1-2; the match to TRBD1 covers 8 bases. This CDR3 spans 12 amino acids. Unmatched junction bases numbered 6, after V lost 7 bases and J lost 5 bases. Germline V gene sequence: CDR1 SQVTM, CDR2 ANQGSEA. The CDR3 region is CSARTGRYGYTF. The CDR3 region has the DNA TGCAGCGCAAGGACAGGGCGATATGGCTACACCTTC. Full variable domain (rest looked up from reference TRBV29-1 and TRBJ1-2): SAVISQKPSRDICQRGTSLTIQCQVDSQVTMMFWYRQQPGQSLTLIATANQGSEATYESGFVIDKFPISRPNLTFSTLTVSNMSPEDSSIYLCSARTGRYGYTFGSGTRLTVV.

The V call is TRBV7-6, the J call TRBJ2-5; TRBD2 aligns across 8 bases. Unmatched junction bases numbered 13, after V lost 1 base and J lost 0 bases. This CDR3 contains 19 residues. Germline V CDR1 and CDR2: SGHVS, FNYEAQ. CDR3 DNA: TGTGCCAGCAGCTTAGGTATCAGGTCGAGCGGGGGATACCAAGAGACCCAGTACTTC. This codes for CASSLGIRSSGGYQETQYF.

This clone has only a few counts. CDR3 sequence: CASRHRSGSYTF. The CDR3, as DNA: TGTGCCAGCAGGCATCGTTCTGGGAGCTACACCTTC. The genes are TRBV6-5 and TRBJ1-2; D is uncertain. Germline V gene data show CDR1 as MNHEY and CDR2 as SVGAGI. Trimming removed 6 bases from V and 9 bases from J, with 14 bases in between. The CDR3 length is 12 residues.

About this clone itself: Other DNA sequences from this sample encode an identical CDR3 as well. V and J are TRBV19 and TRBJ2-3; no definite D call. V lost 5 bases, J lost 6 bases, and 6 bases lay in between. This CDR3 contains 11 residues. Germline V gene lookup returns CDR1 LNHDA and CDR2 SQIVND (reference sequence). The CDR3 here is CASSRWDTQYF. The CDR3, as DNA: TGTGCCAGTAGTCGGTGGGATACGCAGTATTTT.

The rearrangement joins TRBV27 to TRBJ2-1, with D perhaps assigned TRBD1 or TRBD2 (5 bases each). This CDR3 is built from 13 residues. V was pared by 7 bases and J by 0 bases, with 7 bases between. Germline CDR1 is MNHEY and CDR2 is SMNVEV (reference sequence). The CDR3 here is CASMRGSYNEQFF. DNA of the CDR3: TGTGCCAGCATGAGGGGCTCCTACAATGAGCAGTTCTTC.

CDR3 in amino acids: CASSLAPGYGELFF. The CDR3 DNA sequence: TGTGCCAGCAGCTTAGCACCAGGGTACGGGGAGCTGTTTTTT. The V call is TRBV7-6, the J call TRBJ2-2; D is perhaps TRBD1 (5 bases). V was clipped by 0 bases and J by 7 bases, with 9 bases between them. Germline V gives CDR1 SGHVS, CDR2 FNYEAQ. This CDR3 is 14 amino acids long.

This clone was picked up many times. This chain links TRBV2 with TRBJ1-4; 10 bases agree with TRBD1. J lost 5 bases, V lost 5 bases, and 5 bases had no gene match. The CDR3 loop spans 15 amino acids. The germline V gene encodes CDR1 SNHLY and CDR2 FYNNEI. This CDR3 reads CASSRGQGVNEKLFF. The DNA for the CDR3 is TGTGCCAGCAGTCGAGGACAGGGGGTAAATGAAAAACTGTTTTTT.

The V gene is TRBV7-6, the J gene TRBJ2-5; D unresolved. V gave up 5 bases and J gave up 5 bases, with 12 bases separating them. The CDR3 loop spans 13 amino acids. The germline V gene has CDR1 SGHVS and CDR2 FNYEAQ. CDR3 sequence (DNA): TGTGCCAGCAGCCGTGACCAAGGGGAGACCCAGTACTTC. Its translation is CASSRDQGETQYF.

This clone was seen a handful of times. The chain uses TRBV7-2 and TRBJ1-2; a possible D gene is TRBD1 (5 bases). The CDR3 sequence is 13 residues long. Germline V gene lookup returns CDR1 SGHTA and CDR2 FQGNSA. The V gene lost 11 bases and the J gene lost 4 bases, with 17 bases spanning the gap. The CDR3 DNA sequence: TGTGCCGTCCCATATGGGGCGGGCTATGGCTACACCTTC. This encodes CAVPYGAGYGYTF.

This clone has only a few counts. The J gene is TRBJ2-5, the V gene TRBV9, with D maybe TRBD2 (6 bases). CDR1 and CDR2 from the germline V gene are SGDLS and YYNGEE. V shed 4 bases and J shed 7 bases, with 17 bases lying between them. The CDR3 runs 14 residues. Here the CDR3 DNA reads TGTGCCAGCAGCTCGGGACTCTGGGGGGTGACCCAGTACTTC. Protein: CASSSGLWGVTQYF. Full variable domain (outside the CDR3, taken from reference TRBV9 and TRBJ2-5): DSGVTQTPKHLITATGQRVTLRCSPRSGDLSVYWYQQSLDQGLQFLIQYYNGEERAKGNILERFSAQQFPDLHSELNLSSLELGDSALYFCASSSGLWGVTQYFGPGTRLLVL.

This chain uses TRBV2 with TRBJ1-4, with TRBD1 as a possible D gene (5 bases). Germline V gene data show CDR1 as SNHLY and CDR2 as FYNNEI. V gave up 6 bases and J gave up 3 bases, with 11 bases separating them. The CDR3 has 14 residues. The CDR3 DNA reads as TGTGCCAGCAGCGGGGCTGCGGCTAATGAAAAACTGTTTTTT. It codes for CASSGAAANEKLFF.

Concerning this clone: Germline is not matched at one junction end, which may reflect a read error. This chain links TRBV4-1 with TRBJ1-1; D possibly corresponds to TRBD1 (5 bases). This CDR3 has 15 residues. Germline CDR1 reads MGHRA; CDR2 reads YSYEKL. CDR3 coding DNA: TGTGCCAGCAGCCAGAGCCTGGGGCGGAACACTGAAGCTTTCTTT. This encodes CASSQSLGRNTEAFF.

This clone appeared a few times. Written as DNA, the CDR3 is TGTGCCAGCAGCCTCAAGGACCCCCGACTAGGGGGCGGTACGCAGTATTTT. The encoded protein is CASSLKDPRLGGGTQYF. This chain joins TRBV4-2 and TRBJ2-3; D may be TRBD1 (7 bases). Trimming took off 4 bases at V and 8 bases at J, with 25 bases between the two ends. CDR1 and CDR2 (germline): LGHNA, YNFKEQ. The CDR3 is 17 amino acids.

Points on this clone: At the DNA level, this CDR3 is encoded by other sequences in the same sample as well. This chain links TRBV6-5 with TRBJ2-3; 8 bases match TRBD1. Trimming took 6 bases from V and 3 from J; bases not matched to a gene: 5. The germline CDR1 and CDR2 sequences are MNHEY and SVGAGI. The CDR3 contains 14 residues. The CDR3 nucleotides are TGTGCCAGCAGGGACAGGGTTGGAACAGATACGCAGTATTTT. It codes for CASRDRVGTDTQYF.

This clone has only a few counts. The V call is TRBV4-3, the J call TRBJ2-1, with TRBD2 matching over 11 bases. The CDR3 covers 14 residues. Germline V lookup: CDR1 LGHNA, CDR2 YSLEER. The J segment lost 6 bases and the V segment lost 4 bases, leaving 2 bases of the junction unmatched. In nucleotides, the CDR3 is TGCGCCAGCAGCCCCCTAGCGGGGGGCAATGAGCAGTTCTTC. Translating gives CASSPLAGGNEQFF.

This clone has just a few counts. The rearrangement uses TRBV7-9 and TRBJ2-1; D is undetermined. The germline gives CDR1 SEHNR, CDR2 FQNEAQ (reference sequence). V lost 3 bases and J lost 4, with 10 bases in between. The CDR3 is 14 residues long. The CDR3 here is CASSFPGSYNEQFF. CDR3 nucleotides: TGTGCCAGCAGCTTCCCCGGGTCTTACAATGAGCAGTTCTTC.

The sample holds a few counts of this clone. The CDR3 nucleotides are TGTGCCTGGACTCGTCGGGGTAGAGATACGCAGTATTTT. This gives the protein CAWTRRGRDTQYF. The chain recombines TRBV30 with TRBJ2-3; possibly TRBD2 for D (5 bases). V was cut by 4 bases and J by 5 bases, with 13 bases left in between. The CDR3 is made up of 13 amino acids. CDR1 is GTSNPN, CDR2 SVGIG, per germline (reference sequence).

This clone occurred a few times. J is TRBJ2-2 and V is TRBV6-1, with 7 bases that match TRBD1. The CDR3 sequence is 13 residues long. The V and J ends lost 5 bases and 5 bases, in that order; junction bases with no gene match: 2. Germline CDR1 reads MNHNS; CDR2 reads SASEGT. The CDR3 sequence is CASSLQGTGELFF. The DNA for the CDR3 is TGTGCCAGCAGTCTACAGGGGACCGGGGAGCTGTTTTTT.

The sample holds a few counts of this clone. The V and J genes are TRBV7-8 and TRBJ1-2; D gene uncertain. The CDR3 length is 15 residues. Trimming pared 0 bases from V and 4 bases from J, leaving 12 bases between. CDR1 and CDR2 (germline): SGHVS, FQNEAQ. The DNA for the CDR3 is TGTGCCAGCAGCTTAGCGCTAGAGGGAACCTATGGCTACACCTTC. This sequence encodes CASSLALEGTYGYTF.

This clone was detected a few times. CDR3 amino acids: CSASIDYGYTF. As DNA, the CDR3 is TGCAGTGCTAGTATCGACTATGGCTACACCTTC. This chain connects TRBV20-1 to TRBJ1-2; D is unclear. Deletions cut 3 bases from V and 3 bases from J, with 5 bases between. This CDR3 region has 11 residues. CDR1 and CDR2 (germline): DFQATT, SNEGSKA (reference sequence).

This clone was seen many times. V gene TRBV6-1 combines with J gene TRBJ1-1; D is ambiguous. V was pared by 2 bases and J by 11 bases, with 6 bases between. The V gene's germline CDR1 is MNHNS and CDR2 SASEGT. CDR3 length: 10 amino acids. The CDR3 loop is CASSERPAFF. Written as DNA, the CDR3 is TGTGCCAGCAGTGAACGTCCGGCTTTCTTT.

This clone has ten or more counts. The chain uses TRBV7-2 and TRBJ1-2, with 7 bases matching TRBD1. The germline CDR1 and CDR2 sequences are SGHTA and FQGNSA. The V segment lost 5 bases and the J segment 12 bases; nucleotides outside the gene matches: 6. The CDR3 spans 11 residues. CDR3 sequence (DNA): TGTGCCAGCAGCATGGACAGGTTTCACACCTTC. Amino acid sequence: CASSMDRFHTF.